Sequencing of this TCR beta chain was carried out in a study of OX40 agonist ivuxolimab in advanced cancers. About the study as a whole: Ivuxolimab, which targeted the costimulatory receptor OX40 (CD134), was an agonistic, fully human IgG2 monoclonal antibody. Partial responses occurred in three dose-escalation patients: two with cutaneous melanoma and one with hepatocellular carcinoma. The dose-escalation cohort was 82.7% male with a mean age of approximately 59 years, ranging from roughly 20 to 85. Intravenous ivuxolimab was administered to patients every 2 weeks at six dose levels: 0.01, 0.1, 0.3, 1.5, 3 and 10 mg/kg. Among the 50 to 55 dose-escalation patients, around 19 had hepatocellular carcinoma, approximately 15 melanoma, 9 renal cell carcinoma and 9 head and neck cancer. Peripheral TCRbeta sequencing aimed to test whether ivuxolimab altered TCR sequence diversity and caused clonal T-cell expansion. The paper describes the monotherapy dose-escalation part (N ≈ 51 patients) of the phase I trial of ivuxolimab. Prior anti-PD-1, anti-PD-L1 or anti-CTLA-4 therapy was permitted, and approximately 40% of dose-escalation patients had received checkpoint inhibitors. What the research found in general, with its limitations: Low levels of normalized T-cell clonal expansion were also seen in some patients who did not respond. At doses from 0.1 to 3.0 mg/kg, clonal expansion was seen in both CD4+ and CD8+ blood T cells between baseline and week 6. After ivuxolimab, CD8+ T cells had more expanded clones than CD4+ T cells on average. Partial responders in the 0.1-3.0 mg/kg groups had among the lowest normalized peripheral clonal expansion, especially among CD8+ T cells. The antigen specificity of the peripheral T cells that underwent clonal expansion was not determined.

The CDR3 measures 15 amino acids from cysteine to phenylalanine. The DNA shown is the 45-base CDR3, in frame from base 1. V ends up 2 bases short and J 5 bases short, with an unmatched junction base count of 5. CDR1 and CDR2, per the germline V gene, are LGHNA and YSLEER. Genomic DNA was isolated from the sorted cells so that the TCRbeta CDR3 region could be sequenced. The immunoSEQ Assay was used for sequencing of TCRbeta CDR3 regions. The clones in this table, taken by TCRdb from immuneACCESS, are in-frame only. Not every clone is retained; where verified, under half of the shortfall comes from an unresolved V gene, and the cause of the rest is unknown. This sample is represented by tens of thousands of clones; over 85% of them were singletons. Together, the top ten hold around 6% of the sample. With regard to this clone: There is no known antigen for this receptor. Qualities for individual bases were not recorded, and no much larger clone is one base off.

The trial excluded patients who had a history of autoimmune disease or were on systemic immunosuppression. Peripheral blood for TCR sequencing was collected from all dose cohorts at baseline, on cycle 4 day 1, and on cycle 7 day 1. The samples were taken from a phase I, first-in-human, multicenter, open-label dose-escalation trial of ivuxolimab. Adults with locally advanced or metastatic head and neck squamous cell, hepatocellular, melanoma or renal cell carcinoma were enrolled in the trial. CD4+ and CD8+ T cells were sorted separately from peripheral blood before TCR sequencing. The sequence was obtained from an adult with an advanced solid tumor such as melanoma, head and neck, liver or kidney cancer. Recombination connected TRBV4-3 to TRBJ1-1, with 10 bases aligning to TRBD1. Sequencing used CD4+ or CD8+ T cells sorted from blood, obtained in a trial of the OX40 agonist ivuxolimab. The DNA is TGCGCCAGCAGCCAACAGACAGGGGGCAATACTGAAGCTTTCTTT. Its translation is CASSQQTGGNTEAFF.